What follows are 19 T cell receptor beta chains derived from one specimen sequenced in a study of technical replicates of blood from a handful of donors. Measured with immunoSEQ multiplex PCR; TCRdb has only the in-frame clones, and not every one. The table has about 81,000 clones, roughly 96% seen once. Sequences were obtained from T cells isolated from PBMCs. These receptors were obtained from a human donor in good health.

The chain joins TRBV6-5 to TRBJ2-2; maybe TRBD2 (6 bases). The CDR3 has 15 amino acids. V was pared by 6 bases and J by 5 bases, with 16 bases between. Germline CDR1 and CDR2: MNHEY and SVGAGI. CDR3 amino acids: CASSRGDWGTGELFF. CDR3 nucleotides: TGTGCCAGCAGCCGCGGGGACTGGGGGACCGGGGAGCTGTTTTTT.

V gene TRBV28 combines with J gene TRBJ1-1; D possibly corresponds to TRBD1 (5 bases). Trimming left V 7 bases short and J 3 bases short, with 6 bases between. Germline V lookup: CDR1 MDHEN, CDR2 SYDVKM. There are 11 residues in the CDR3. The CDR3 bases are TGTGCCAGCATGACAGACACTGAAGCTTTCTTT. Protein product: CASMTDTEAFF.

The rearrangement joins TRBV7-9 to TRBJ1-2; the match to TRBD1 covers 9 bases. Unmatched junction bases numbered 3, after V lost 2 bases and J lost 2 bases. Germline V gives CDR1 SEHNR, CDR2 FQNEAQ (reference sequence). This CDR3 region has 15 residues. The CDR3 spells CASSLSGQGNYGYTF. The CDR3 bases are TGTGCCAGCAGCTTATCGGGACAGGGAAACTATGGCTACACCTTC.

The chain recombines TRBV5-1 with TRBJ1-1; D gene unclear. The germline CDR1 and CDR2 sequences are SGHRS and YFSETQ. The V and J ends lost 2 bases and 0 bases respectively, with 11 bases between them. The CDR3 runs 15 residues. CDR3 coding DNA: TGCGCCAGCAGCTTCACAGAGACGGTGAACACTGAAGCTTTCTTT. This gives the protein CASSFTETVNTEAFF.

The chain uses TRBV9 and TRBJ2-1; TRBD2 aligns across 8 bases. With 0 bases clipped from V and 2 bases from J, the junction kept 1 base outside the gene matches. The CDR3 runs to 15 residues. Looked up from germline, CDR1 is SGDLS and CDR2 is YYNGEE. Written as DNA, the CDR3 is TGTGCCAGCAGCGTAGCACTAGCGGCCTACAATGAGCAGTTCTTC. Protein: CASSVALAAYNEQFF.

This chain joins TRBV28 and TRBJ1-2; D is uncertain. Trimming took off 2 bases at V and 3 bases at J, with 7 bases between the two ends. The CDR3 consists of 13 residues. Looked up from germline, CDR1 is MDHEN and CDR2 is SYDVKM. As DNA, the CDR3 is TGTGCCAGCAGTTTAAGACAAGACTATGGCTACACCTTC. This sequence encodes CASSLRQDYGYTF.

In its sample, this clone was seen once. The chain joins TRBV2 to TRBJ2-6, with 8 bases identical to TRBD1. After removal of 6 bases from V and 12 bases from J, the junction contained 10 bases not matched to a gene. The germline V gene encodes CDR1 SNHLY and CDR2 FYNNEI. The CDR3 is 14 amino acids. The CDR3 DNA sequence: TGTGCCAGCAGCGGGACAGGCCACTCAGGCGTCCTGACTTTC. This sequence encodes CASSGTGHSGVLTF.

The chain joins TRBV2 to TRBJ2-7; D possibly corresponds to TRBD1 (6 bases). Trimming took off 8 bases at V and 3 bases at J, with 17 bases between the two ends. The CDR3 contains 14 residues. Germline-derived CDR1 and CDR2 are SNHLY and FYNNEI. CDR3 coding DNA: TGTGCCAGCGCGCTTCAGGGGTTGGTCTACGAGCAGTACTTC. Residues: CASALQGLVYEQYF.

The chain is built from TRBV21-1 and TRBJ1-2. TRBV21-1 is classified as a pseudogene. The CDR3 runs 15 residues. As DNA, the CDR3 is TGTGCCAGCACCTACTCCCCCCCAGAGGACTATGGCTACACCTTC. Translation: CASTYSPPEDYGYTF.

The chain combines TRBV18 with TRBJ1-4, with 7 bases that match TRBD1. Trimming at V came to 6 bases and at J to 7 bases, leaving 8 bases not matched to a gene. CDR1 is KGHSH, CDR2 LQKENI, per germline. The CDR3 spans 14 residues. CDR3 sequence (DNA): TGTGCCAGCTCTCTGGGACAGATCTCTGAAAAACTGTTTTTT. Protein product: CASSLGQISEKLFF.

This chain connects TRBV30 to TRBJ1-2; 7 bases are shared with TRBD1. V trimming: 1 base; J trimming: 8 bases; junction bases outside the gene matches: 7. Germline V CDR1 and CDR2: GTSNPN, SVGIG (reference sequence). CDR3 length: 13 amino acids. This CDR3 reads CAWSDRGGQGYTF. In nucleotides, the CDR3 is TGTGCCTGGAGTGACAGGGGAGGACAGGGCTACACCTTC.

The V gene is TRBV7-3, the J gene TRBJ2-5; 8 bases agree with TRBD1. The V segment lost 6 bases and the J segment 4 bases; nucleotides outside the gene matches: 4. Germline V gene data show CDR1 as SGHTA and CDR2 as FQGTGA. The CDR3 loop spans 13 amino acids. CDR3 nucleotides: TGTGCCAGCAGTAGAACAGGGGGAGAGACCCAGTACTTC. This codes for CASSRTGGETQYF.

The V gene is TRBV5-1, the J gene TRBJ2-2, with 8 bases lining up with TRBD1. The trim removed 7 bases at V and 3 bases at J, leaving 8 bases unmatched. CDR1 and CDR2 (germline): SGHRS, YFSETQ. The CDR3 runs to 15 residues. In DNA, the CDR3 is TGCGCCAGCGGGACAGGTCCGGATTACACCGGGGAGCTGTTTTTT. Translated: CASGTGPDYTGELFF.

The V and J genes are TRBV27 and TRBJ2-7; 9 bases are a match to TRBD1. The CDR3 is 14 amino acids. Germline CDR1 is MNHEY and CDR2 is SMNVEV (reference sequence). Losses at the gene ends were 2 bases for V and 2 bases for J; bases not matched to a gene: 1. CDR3 protein: CASSLRDRAYEQYF. DNA for the CDR3: TGTGCCAGCAGTTTACGGGACAGGGCCTACGAGCAGTACTTC.

The chain couples TRBV5-4 to TRBJ2-7, with D tentatively TRBD2 (6 bases). V was cut by 0 bases and J by 1 base, with 8 bases left in between. The germline V gene has CDR1 SGHNT and CDR2 YYREEE (reference sequence). This CDR3 contains 14 residues. The CDR3 region has the DNA TGTGCCAGCAGCTTGGCGGGGGATTCCTACGAGCAGTACTTC. Translating gives CASSLAGDSYEQYF.

The chain recombines TRBV4-1 with TRBJ2-7, with 11 bases aligning to TRBD1. This CDR3 has 15 residues. Germline assignment: CDR1 MGHRA and CDR2 YSYEKL. With 5 bases clipped from V and 0 bases from J, the junction kept 3 bases outside the gene matches. The CDR3 loop is CASSAGQGVSYEQYF. As DNA, the CDR3 is TGCGCCAGCAGCGCGGGACAGGGGGTCTCCTACGAGCAGTACTTC.

V usage is TRBV10-3 and J usage is TRBJ1-2, with TRBD1 identical over 12 bases. The CDR3 runs 15 residues. Trimming removed 8 bases from V and 6 bases from J; junction bases left unmatched: 10. The germline V gene has CDR1 ENHRY and CDR2 SYGVKD. CDR3 bases: TGTGCCATCGGGGGGGACAGGGGGCGTGTAAATGGCTACACCTTC. It yields the protein CAIGGDRGRVNGYTF.

This rearrangement joins TRBV5-1 to TRBJ1-2; no firm D call. V lost 4 bases, J lost 5 bases, and 12 bases lay in between. This CDR3 region has 13 residues. Germline-derived CDR1 and CDR2 are SGHRS and YFSETQ. The CDR3 coding sequence is TGCGCCAGCAGCCTGAGCTTCGAATATGGCTACACCTTC. This sequence encodes CASSLSFEYGYTF.

This clone appeared once. V and J are TRBV7-8 and TRBJ1-5; no clear D. Germline CDR1 SGHVS, CDR2 FQNEAQ. The V gene lost 0 bases and the J gene lost 1 base, with 13 bases spanning the gap. The CDR3 runs 17 residues. The CDR3 loop reads CASSLALGGMSNQPQHF. The CDR3 bases are TGTGCCAGCAGCTTAGCGCTGGGAGGGATGAGCAATCAGCCCCAGCATTTT. The whole variable domain, filled in from reference TRBV7-8 and TRBJ1-5, reads GAGVSQSPRYKVAKRGQDVALRCDPISGHVSLFWYQQALGQGPEFLTYFQNEAQLDKSGLPSDRFFAERPEGSVSTLKIQRTQQEDSAVYLCASSLALGGMSNQPQHFGDGTRLSIL.